These 23 T cell receptor beta chains came from one sample sequenced in a study of blood T cell repertoires in COVID-19. TCRdb's copy holds only in-frame clones and misses some; the assay was immunoSEQ multiplex PCR. Of 200,000 to 250,000 clones detected, 84% appear once; the ten largest clones hold 6.8%. Sequenced: PBMCs or T cells enriched from blood (not recorded which). The receptors originated from a middle-aged woman who had recovered from COVID-19.

The V call is TRBV12-3 or TRBV12-4, the J call TRBJ1-4; no clear D. The CDR3 is made up of 12 amino acids. Between the trimmed V and J ends, which lost 5 bases and 4 bases, there was a span of 5 bases. CDR3 sequence reads: CASSPNNEKLFF. The CDR3 DNA follows: TGTGCCAGCAGTCCCAATAATGAAAAACTGTTTTTT.

This chain uses TRBV5-1 with TRBJ2-7; 7 bases line up with TRBD1. Germline CDR1 SGHRS, CDR2 YFSETQ. This CDR3 is built from 13 residues. J gave up 7 bases and V 4 bases, and 8 bases lay outside the gene matches. This chain's CDR3 is CASSTGPGGEQYF. The CDR3 DNA follows: TGCGCCAGCAGCACTGGACCAGGGGGTGAGCAGTACTTC.

The J gene is TRBJ1-2, the V gene TRBV3-1 (or the pseudogene TRBV3-2); 11 nucleotides agree with TRBD1. The length of the CDR3 is 14 residues. Germline V lookup: CDR1 LGHDT, CDR2 YNNKEL (reference sequence). With V trimmed by 4 bases and J by 6 bases, 4 bases remained unmatched. CDR3 nucleotide sequence: TGTGCCAGCAGCCCCCGGACAGGGGGCCATGGCTACACCTTC. It specifies CASSPRTGGHGYTF.

The rearrangement links TRBV25-1 to TRBJ2-3; D ambiguous. Trimming pared 5 bases from V and 4 bases from J, leaving 10 bases between. CDR1 MGHDK and CDR2 SYGVNS come from the germline V gene. The CDR3 extends over 13 amino acids. CDR3: CASSISRSDTQYF. In DNA form, the CDR3 reads TGTGCCAGCAGTATCTCGAGGTCAGATACGCAGTATTTT.

CDR3 amino acids: CASSQPISSVEQFF. CDR3 nucleotides: TGCGCCAGCAGCCAACCCATATCTAGCGTTGAGCAGTTCTTC. This chain connects TRBV4-1 to TRBJ2-1; D is possibly TRBD2 (6 bases). CDR1 is MGHRA, CDR2 YSYEKL, per germline. V was shortened by 2 bases and J by 9 bases, with 14 bases between the two germline ends. The CDR3 has 14 residues.

This rearrangement joins TRBV9 to TRBJ2-5, with 8 bases aligning to TRBD1. CDR1 and CDR2 from the germline V gene are SGDLS and YYNGEE. J was trimmed by 1 base and V by 4 bases; bases with no gene match: 3. CDR3 length equals 14 residues. The CDR3 DNA is TGTGCCAGCAGCAAGGGACAGGTCCAAGAGACCCAGTACTTC. It translates to CASSKGQVQETQYF.

The genes are TRBV4-1 and TRBJ1-6, with a possible D match to TRBD1 (6 bases). The germline CDR1 and CDR2 sequences are MGHRA and YSYEKL. V was trimmed by 1 base and J by 5 bases, leaving 9 bases between them. The CDR3 sequence is 15 residues long. The CDR3 here is CASSQAGQNNSPLHF. CDR3 in DNA: TGCGCCAGCAGCCAAGCGGGACAAAATAATTCACCCCTCCACTTT.

The chain combines TRBV7-8 with TRBJ1-5; the match to TRBD1 covers 8 bases. The CDR3 runs to 15 residues. CDR1 is SGHVS, CDR2 FQNEAQ, per germline. The J segment lost 5 bases and the V segment lost 5 bases, leaving 8 bases of the junction unmatched. CDR3 loop: CASSPTRDRYQPQHF. The CDR3 coding sequence is TGTGCCAGCAGCCCAACCCGGGACAGGTATCAGCCCCAGCATTTT. Based on the CDR3 plus reference TRBV7-8 and TRBJ1-5, the full variable domain is GAGVSQSPRYKVAKRGQDVALRCDPISGHVSLFWYQQALGQGPEFLTYFQNEAQLDKSGLPSDRFFAERPEGSVSTLKIQRTQQEDSAVYLCASSPTRDRYQPQHFGDGTRLSIL.

The chain combines TRBV5-4 with TRBJ1-2; perhaps TRBD1 as D (5 bases). Germline values: CDR1 SGHNT, CDR2 YYREEE (reference sequence). V lost 3 bases and J 8 bases, leaving 20 bases between the germline ends. The length of the CDR3 is 15 residues. As DNA, the CDR3 is TGTGCCAGCAGCTCCCCCGGCTGGGGGGACGGGGGCTACACCTTC. This codes for CASSSPGWGDGGYTF.

CDR3 bases: TGTGCCAGCAGCTTATCAGCCGGGTCGTGGGAGACCCAGTACTTC. Amino acid sequence: CASSLSAGSWETQYF. The genes are TRBV7-9 and TRBJ2-5, with D uncertain. Per germline, CDR1 SEHNR and CDR2 FQNEAQ (reference sequence). CDR3 size: 15 residues. Trimming removed 2 bases at V and 5 bases at J, with 15 bases between.

This chain joins TRBV5-6 and TRBJ2-2; 10 positions match TRBD1. V lost 4 bases, J lost 5 bases, and 8 bases stayed unmatched. The germline V gene encodes CDR1 SGHDT and CDR2 YYEEEE. The CDR3 covers 16 residues. The CDR3 loop reads CASSRRQGAGTGELFF. The CDR3 nucleotides are TGTGCCAGCAGCCGACGACAGGGGGCAGGGACCGGGGAGCTGTTTTTT.

This chain joins TRBV30 and TRBJ2-7; D may be TRBD1 or TRBD2 (6 bases each). Trimming stripped 5 bases from V and 4 bases from J, with 15 bases between. Germline values: CDR1 GTSNPN, CDR2 SVGIG (reference sequence). This CDR3 comprises 13 residues. The CDR3 nucleotides are TGTGCCTGGGGGGGGCAGGGCAGGTACGAGCAGTACTTC. Residues: CAWGGQGRYEQYF.

This chain uses TRBV24-1 with TRBJ2-1; unclear D gene. CDR3 length: 15 residues. CDR1 KGHDR and CDR2 SFDVKD come from the germline V gene. Trimming removed 6 bases from V and 0 bases from J, with 11 bases in between. The CDR3 DNA reads TGTGCCACCAGTAAAAGCTCGCCCTCCTACAATGAGCAGTTCTTC. Residues: CATSKSSPSYNEQFF.

The CDR3: CASSPPGMSGEAFF. CDR3 in DNA: TGTGCCAGCAGTCCCCCGGGGATGTCTGGTGAAGCTTTCTTT. The chain uses TRBV2 and TRBJ1-1; D is ambiguous. Between the trimmed V and J ends, which lost 5 bases and 7 bases, there was a span of 17 bases. The CDR3 extends over 14 amino acids. Germline assignment: CDR1 SNHLY and CDR2 FYNNEI.

The CDR3 sequence is CASSPSGTSSEQFF. The CDR3 DNA sequence: TGTGCCAGCAGTCCCTCCGGGACTAGCAGTGAGCAGTTCTTC. V gene TRBV6-2 or TRBV6-3 combines with J gene TRBJ2-1; 9 bases align to TRBD2. Germline V gene sequence: CDR1 MNHEY, CDR2 SVGEGT. This CDR3 is built from 14 residues. Germline trimming cut 5 bases from V and 9 bases from J; bases unmatched to any gene: 8.

The CDR3 spells CASSYTSGFYNEQFF. DNA for the CDR3: TGTGCCAGCAGCTACACTAGCGGGTTCTACAATGAGCAGTTCTTC. The chain joins TRBV7-9 to TRBJ2-1, with TRBD2 identical over 9 bases. Losses at the gene ends were 4 bases for V and 3 bases for J; bases not matched to a gene: 4. Germline V CDR1 and CDR2: SEHNR, FQNEAQ (reference sequence). The CDR3 has 15 residues.

DNA of the CDR3: TGTGCCAGCAGTTTCTCTAGCGGGAGGTTTACCAAAAACATTCAGTACTTC. It translates to CASSFSSGRFTKNIQYF. V usage is TRBV27 and J usage is TRBJ2-4; 11 bases align to TRBD2. V lost 3 bases, J lost 2 bases, and 6 bases stayed unmatched. The CDR3 is 17 amino acids. CDR1 is MNHEY, CDR2 SMNVEV, per germline (reference sequence).

Only a few counts were recorded for this clone. The chain links TRBV24-1 to TRBJ2-5; D gene ambiguous. This CDR3 contains 15 residues. The germline gives CDR1 KGHDR, CDR2 SFDVKD. Trimming removed 1 base at V and 0 bases at J, with 8 bases between. The chain's CDR3 is CATSDFSGYQETQYF. The CDR3 DNA reads as TGTGCCACCAGTGATTTTTCCGGTTACCAAGAGACCCAGTACTTC.

This chain links TRBV27 with TRBJ2-1, with D perhaps matching TRBD2 (6 bases). Germline CDR1 is MNHEY and CDR2 is SMNVEV (reference sequence). The CDR3 length is 15 residues. The ends were cut back, 9 bases at V and 0 bases at J, with 15 bases in the middle. The CDR3 region has the DNA TGTGCCAGTTGGAGGGGCGGGACCTCCTACAATGAGCAGTTCTTC. It specifies CASWRGGTSYNEQFF.

This clone was counted between two and nine times. This chain joins TRBV2 and TRBJ2-3; D gene unclear. The CDR3 is made up of 11 amino acids. Looked up from germline, CDR1 is SNHLY and CDR2 is FYNNEI. Trimming shortened V by 4 bases and J by 5 bases, and 4 bases separated the two germline ends. The CDR3 region has the DNA TGTGCCAGCAGTGGCGAAGATACGCAGTATTTT. It encodes CASSGEDTQYF.

This chain connects TRBV2 to TRBJ1-1; a possible D gene is TRBD1 (5 bases). This CDR3 has 13 amino acids. CDR1 and CDR2 (germline): SNHLY, FYNNEI. V lost 6 bases to trimming and J lost 1 base, with 9 bases between them. CDR3 sequence: CASRRTGNTEAFF. The CDR3 nucleotides are TGTGCCAGCAGACGAACAGGGAACACTGAAGCTTTCTTT.

V is TRBV27 and J is TRBJ2-1; 8 bases agree with TRBD1. Germline V gene lookup returns CDR1 MNHEY and CDR2 SMNVEV (reference sequence). With V trimmed by 3 bases and J by 6 bases, 7 bases remained unmatched. CDR3 length equals 15 residues. Here the CDR3 reads CASSFRDRYPNEQFF. Here the CDR3 DNA reads TGTGCCAGCAGTTTTAGGGACAGGTACCCCAATGAGCAGTTCTTC.

The gene calls are TRBV6-5 and TRBJ2-7; no firm D call. The CDR3 runs 15 residues. V was pared by 7 bases and J by 4 bases, with 20 bases between. Germline V lookup: CDR1 MNHEY, CDR2 SVGAGI. The CDR3 spells CASKPSLGNTYEQYF. The CDR3 DNA follows: TGTGCCAGCAAGCCGTCTCTAGGAAACACTTACGAGCAGTACTTC.